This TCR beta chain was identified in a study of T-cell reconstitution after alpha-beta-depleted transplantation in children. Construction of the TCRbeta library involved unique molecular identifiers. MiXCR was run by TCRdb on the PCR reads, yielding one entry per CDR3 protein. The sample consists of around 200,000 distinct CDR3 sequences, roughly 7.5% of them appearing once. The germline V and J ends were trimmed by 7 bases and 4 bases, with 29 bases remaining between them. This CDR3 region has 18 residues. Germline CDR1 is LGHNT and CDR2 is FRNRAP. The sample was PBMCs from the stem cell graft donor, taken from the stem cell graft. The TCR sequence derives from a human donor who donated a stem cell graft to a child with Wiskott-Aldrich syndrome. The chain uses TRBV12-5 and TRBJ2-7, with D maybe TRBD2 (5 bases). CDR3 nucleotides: TGTGCTAGTGAAAAGGACTGGGTCCGAGTCTACCCAGAGTACGAGCAGTACTTC. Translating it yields CASEKDWVRVYPEYEQYF.